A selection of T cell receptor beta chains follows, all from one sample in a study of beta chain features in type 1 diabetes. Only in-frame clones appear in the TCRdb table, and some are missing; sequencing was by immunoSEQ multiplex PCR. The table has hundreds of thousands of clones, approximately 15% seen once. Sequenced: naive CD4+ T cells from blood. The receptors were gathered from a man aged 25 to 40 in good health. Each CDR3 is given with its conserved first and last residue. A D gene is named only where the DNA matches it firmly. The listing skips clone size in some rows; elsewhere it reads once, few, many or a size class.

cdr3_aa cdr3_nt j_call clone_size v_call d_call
CASSVAGNPPLTNTEAFF TGTGCCAGCAGCGTAGCGGGGAACCCCCCACTAACGAACACTGAAGCTTTCTTT TRBJ1-1 few TRBV9 -
CASVNLVEAFF TGTGCCAGTGTAAACCTAGTTGAAGCTTTCTTT TRBJ1-1 - TRBV2 -
CSVEDRSNTGELFF TGCAGCGTTGAAGACAGATCGAACACCGGGGAGCTGTTTTTT TRBJ2-2 many TRBV29-1 -
CASRAEWQDTEAFF TGTGCCAGCAGAGCCGAGTGGCAGGACACTGAAGCTTTCTTT TRBJ1-1 few TRBV21-1 -
CASSQAHGMNTEAFF TGCGCCAGCAGCCAAGCTCACGGTATGAACACTGAAGCTTTCTTT TRBJ1-1 - TRBV4-3 -
CASSQLGLAGYNEQFF TGTGCCAGCAGCCAATTAGGACTAGCGGGCTACAATGAGCAGTTCTTC TRBJ2-1 - TRBV14 TRBD2
CAIRGSPGTQQETQYF TGTGCCATCAGAGGCAGCCCCGGGACGCAACAAGAGACCCAGTACTTC TRBJ2-5 - TRBV10-3 -
CAWSVGQGAFQPQHF TGTGCCTGGAGTGTGGGGCAGGGGGCATTTCAGCCCCAGCATTTT TRBJ1-5 - TRBV30 TRBD1
CASSQQGSYEQYF TGTGCCAGCAGCCAACAGGGCTCCTACGAGCAGTACTTC TRBJ2-7 - TRBV7-6 -
CASSSRYTDTQYF TGTGCCAGCAGCTCTAGATACACAGATACGCAGTATTTT TRBJ2-3 few TRBV14 -
CASNPDSRQETQYF TGTGCCAGCAACCCGGACAGCCGCCAAGAGACCCAGTACTTC TRBJ2-5 few TRBV5-4 -
CASSLGASPGADTQYF TGTGCCAGCAGCTTAGGGGCTTCCCCAGGGGCAGATACGCAGTATTTT TRBJ2-3 few TRBV7-2 -
CAISESIAFNQPQHF TGTGCCATCAGTGAATCTATAGCATTCAATCAGCCCCAGCATTTT TRBJ1-5 - TRBV10-3 -
CASSVGWDKNIQYF TGTGCCAGCAGCGTAGGATGGGACAAAAACATTCAGTACTTC TRBJ2-4 few TRBV9 -
CASSPESNYGYTF TGTGCCAGCTCACCGGAATCTAACTATGGCTACACCTTC TRBJ1-2 few TRBV18 -
CASSLTRLAGGSTDTQYF TGTGCCAGCAGCTTAACCAGACTAGCGGGAGGGAGCACAGATACGCAGTATTTT TRBJ2-3 few TRBV7-2 TRBD2
CASSQVPAGPPGELFF TGCGCCAGCAGCCAAGTGCCAGCGGGGCCCCCCGGGGAGCTGTTTTTT TRBJ2-2 - TRBV4-1 TRBD2
CASSGRGSADTQYF TGTGCCAGCAGTGGACGCGGGAGCGCAGATACGCAGTATTTT TRBJ2-3 - TRBV6-5 TRBD2
CASRPGLPNNEQFF TGTGCCAGCAGGCCGGGACTACCAAACAATGAGCAGTTCTTC TRBJ2-1 - TRBV9 TRBD2
CASSADRVNTEAFF TGTGCCAGCAGCGCGGACAGGGTGAACACTGAAGCTTTCTTT TRBJ1-1 - TRBV5-6 TRBD1
CASSPEGFDTGELFF TGTGCCAGCTCACCAGAGGGTTTCGACACCGGGGAGCTGTTTTTT TRBJ2-2 - TRBV18 -
CASSPIRNPGLAGAPETQYF TGTGCCAGCTCACCCATCCGAAATCCGGGACTAGCGGGAGCCCCTGAGACCCAGTACTTC TRBJ2-5 - TRBV18 TRBD2
CASSYSRGVDSPLHF TGTGCCAGCAGTTACTCGAGGGGGGTGGATTCACCCCTCCACTTT TRBJ1-6 few TRBV6-5 -
CASSLAGSYNEQFF TGTGCCAGCAGCCTAGCGGGATCCTACAATGAGCAGTTCTTC TRBJ2-1 few TRBV7-9 TRBD2
CASSSYRDSEKLFF TGCGCCAGCAGCTCTTACCGGGACAGCGAAAAACTGTTTTTT TRBJ1-4 few TRBV5-1 TRBD1
CASSIVQGYNSPLHF TGTGCCAGCAGCATTGTGCAGGGCTATAATTCACCCCTCCACTTT TRBJ1-6 - TRBV5-4 -
CASSVVTGTSGYDEQFF TGTGCCAGCAGCGTGGTCACCGGGACTAGCGGGTATGATGAGCAGTTCTTC TRBJ2-1 few TRBV9 TRBD2
CASSYWTGDRETQYF TGTGCCAGCAGTTACTGGACAGGGGACCGGGAGACCCAGTACTTC TRBJ2-5 - TRBV6-5 TRBD1
CASSSSGTGVINEQFF TGTGCCAGCAGTTCAAGCGGGACAGGGGTAATCAATGAGCAGTTCTTC TRBJ2-1 few TRBV28 TRBD1
CASSEYASGNTGELFF TGTGCCAGCAGTGAGTACGCTAGCGGGAACACCGGGGAGCTGTTTTTT TRBJ2-2 - TRBV6-1 TRBD2
CASSTRVGGETQYF TGTGCCAGCAGCACCCGTGTGGGTGGAGAGACCCAGTACTTC TRBJ2-5 - TRBV9 -
CASGWGDRAHGYTF TGTGCCAGCGGTTGGGGCGACAGGGCCCATGGCTACACCTTC TRBJ1-2 - TRBV27 TRBD1
CASSLFLAARDTQYF TGTGCCAGCAGCTTGTTTCTAGCGGCTCGAGATACGCAGTATTTT TRBJ2-3 - TRBV5-6 TRBD2
CASSARTSRETQYF TGTGCCAGCAGCGCTCGGACTAGCCGAGAGACCCAGTACTTC TRBJ2-5 few TRBV7-8 TRBD2
CASSYPGRLYNEQFF TGTGCCAGCAGCTACCCCGGCCGCCTCTACAATGAGCAGTTCTTC TRBJ2-1 - TRBV6-6 -
CASSPDRNYGYTF TGTGCCAGCAGCCCGGACAGGAACTATGGCTACACCTTC TRBJ1-2 few TRBV7-2 TRBD1
CASSLTGTGTEQFF TGTGCCAGCAGCTTAACCGGGACAGGGACTGAGCAGTTCTTC TRBJ2-1 few TRBV7-9 TRBD1
CASSLAGGDREQYF TGCGCCAGCAGCTTGGCCGGCGGGGATCGCGAGCAGTACTTC TRBJ2-7 few TRBV5-1 -
CASSLLGTDTQYF TGCGCCAGCAGCTTGTTGGGAACAGATACGCAGTATTTT TRBJ2-3 - TRBV5-1 -
CASSLAPGGETQYF TGCGCCAGCAGCTTGGCTCCGGGGGGAGAGACCCAGTACTTC TRBJ2-5 few TRBV5-1 TRBD2
CASTRFGGNTIYF TGTGCCAGCACCCGATTTGGCGGAAACACCATATATTTT TRBJ1-3 - TRBV6-5 -
CASSIGQLSNQPQHF TGTGCCAGTAGTATAGGGCAGCTTAGCAATCAGCCCCAGCATTTT TRBJ1-5 - TRBV19 -
CASRASAPTEAFF TGTGCCAGCAGGGCCTCTGCGCCCACTGAAGCTTTCTTT TRBJ1-1 - TRBV5-6 -
CASSLVPLTTKNIQYF TGTGCCAGCAGCTTAGTTCCTCTTACTACCAAAAACATTCAGTACTTC TRBJ2-4 few TRBV7-6 -
CASSRGTDTQYF TGTGCCAGCAGCAGGGGGACAGATACGCAGTATTTT TRBJ2-3 few TRBV6-5 TRBD1
CASSVALSQETQYF TGTGCCAGCAGCGTAGCTTTATCCCAAGAGACCCAGTACTTC TRBJ2-5 many TRBV9 -
CATSGSRDRITDTQYF TGTGCCACCAGCGGAAGCCGGGACAGGATCACAGATACGCAGTATTTT TRBJ2-3 - TRBV15 TRBD1
CAWSTGQNYGYTF TGTGCCTGGAGTACGGGGCAAAACTATGGCTACACCTTC TRBJ1-2 few TRBV30 -
CASSLQGVNTEAFF TGTGCCAGCAGCTTACAGGGGGTGAACACTGAAGCTTTCTTT TRBJ1-1 few TRBV5-5 TRBD1
CASSPGTPLETQYF TGTGCCAGCAGTCCCGGGACTCCTCTGGAGACCCAGTACTTC TRBJ2-5 few TRBV5-6 -
CASSLDRAIFYEQYF TGTGCCAGCAGCTTAGATAGGGCCATATTCTACGAGCAGTACTTC TRBJ2-7 - TRBV11-2 -
CASSSAFWDRGVREQYF TGTGCCAGCAGTTCCGCTTTTTGGGACCGCGGCGTGCGCGAGCAGTACTTC TRBJ2-7 - TRBV27 -
CASSLDTPINYGYTF TGTGCCAGCAGCTTAGATACTCCCATTAACTATGGCTACACCTTC TRBJ1-2 - TRBV7-9 -
CASSQMDGNIQYF TGCGCCAGCAGCCAAATGGACGGAAACATTCAGTACTTC TRBJ2-4 - TRBV4-3 -
CASMGQGHEQYF TGTGCCAGCATGGGACAGGGCCACGAGCAGTACTTC TRBJ2-7 few TRBV28 TRBD1
CASSLAGTSFYNEQFF TGTGCCAGCAGCTTGGCTGGGACTTCTTTCTACAATGAGCAGTTCTTC TRBJ2-1 few TRBV5-4 -
CASVGRQLNEKLFF TGTGCCAGCGTAGGACGGCAACTTAATGAAAAACTGTTTTTT TRBJ1-4 few TRBV2 -